One and the same sample provided the 20 T cell receptor beta chains below, sequenced in a study of shared T cell receptors in the human thymus (dated by TCRdb to about 2021). Library prep was done by the immunoSEQ multiplex PCR assay. Not all clones reach the TCRdb copy of this immuneACCESS table, which keeps in-frame sequences only. Checked studies attribute under half of the gap to unresolved V genes and leave the rest unexplained. The sample records hundreds of thousands of clones, 70% to 90% of which are singletons. Clones ranked in the top ten supply more than 0.009% of the sample. These data were likewise used in another study, on human thymus T cells.

The sequenced sample consisted of thymocytes. Source of these receptors: a boy in the first two years of life with a congenital heart defect. Donor details come from another sample of the same person, matched by shared clones.

The V call is TRBV4-3, the J call TRBJ1-1; the D gene is possibly TRBD1 (5 bases). The V end was cut by 2 bases, the J end by 1 base, with 11 bases between. CDR1 LGHNA and CDR2 YSLEER come from the germline V gene. The CDR3 extends over 15 amino acids. CDR3 nucleotide sequence: TGCGCCAGCAGCCAACGGGACGGGGGGAACACTGAAGCTTTCTTT. This gives the protein CASSQRDGGNTEAFF.

This chain uses TRBV19 with TRBJ2-3, with TRBD1 matching 7 bases. CDR1 LNHDA and CDR2 SQIVND come from the germline V gene (reference sequence). This CDR3 spans 12 amino acids. Unmatched junction bases numbered 2, after V lost 7 bases and J lost 4 bases. CDR3 coding DNA: TGTGCCAGTAAGCAGGGGGCAGATACGCAGTATTTT. Its protein is CASKQGADTQYF.

This chain links TRBV29-1 with TRBJ1-2; TRBD1 matches at 9 bases. V was clipped by 4 bases and J by 8 bases; unmatched bases: 11. This CDR3 has 14 residues. CDR1 is SQVTM, CDR2 ANQGSEA, per germline. The CDR3 sequence is CSVVDRGSSGGYTF. CDR3 bases: TGCAGCGTTGTAGACAGGGGGTCGTCTGGCGGCTACACCTTC. The full variable domain, in which reference TRBV29-1 and TRBJ1-2 provide the parts outside the CDR3, is SAVISQKPSRDICQRGTSLTIQCQVDSQVTMMFWYRQQPGQSLTLIATANQGSEATYESGFVIDKFPISRPNLTFSTLTVSNMSPEDSSIYLCSVVDRGSSGGYTFGSGTRLTVV.

V gene TRBV11-2 combines with J gene TRBJ2-7, with 11 bases lining up with TRBD2. The V gene end was trimmed by 4 bases and the J gene end by 3 bases; junction bases not matched to a gene: 8. The germline V gene encodes CDR1 SGHAT and CDR2 FQNNGV. The CDR3 loop spans 16 amino acids. The CDR3 reads CASSSFGTSGNYEQYF. CDR3 DNA: TGTGCCAGCAGCTCCTTCGGGACTAGCGGTAACTACGAGCAGTACTTC.

The chain uses TRBV19 and TRBJ1-6, with no clear D. The CDR3 has 12 residues. In germline, CDR1 is LNHDA, CDR2 SQIVND (reference sequence). The V end was cut by 11 bases, the J end by 10 bases, with 15 bases between. Written as DNA, the CDR3 is TGTGCCGTCGGGGAGGGAGAATCACCCCTCCACTTT. Protein product: CAVGEGESPLHF.

The chain combines TRBV29-1 with TRBJ2-7; 13 nucleotides agree with TRBD2. Germline V gives CDR1 SQVTM, CDR2 ANQGSEA. This CDR3 region has 17 residues. The J segment lost 2 bases and the V segment lost 8 bases, leaving 15 bases of the junction unmatched. The CDR3 DNA reads TGCAGCACCTGGACTAGCGGGGGACCTTCGAGCCCCTACGAGCAGTACTTC. It codes for CSTWTSGGPSSPYEQYF.

V and J are TRBV14 and TRBJ2-7, with D possibly matching TRBD1 (6 bases). The CDR3 loop spans 17 amino acids. The germline gives CDR1 SGHDN, CDR2 FVKESK. V shed 3 bases and J shed 0 bases, with 18 bases lying between them. The CDR3 DNA follows: TGTGCCAGCAGCCATCCCCCCAGGGGTAACAGCTCCTACGAGCAGTACTTC. Amino acid sequence: CASSHPPRGNSSYEQYF.

This clone was recorded only once. The V call is TRBV19, the J call TRBJ1-5, with 8 bases that match TRBD1. CDR1 is LNHDA and CDR2 is SQIVND in the germline V gene (reference sequence). Trimming removed 9 bases from V and 0 bases from J; junction bases left unmatched: 1. This CDR3 is 13 amino acids long. Here the CDR3 reads CASGQGSNQPQHF. CDR3 DNA sequence: TGTGCCAGCGGACAGGGTAGCAATCAGCCCCAGCATTTT.

The chain combines TRBV27 with TRBJ2-7; D not resolved. The CDR3 extends over 15 amino acids. Germline CDR1 and CDR2: MNHEY and SMNVEV (reference sequence). Trimming took 5 bases from V and 1 from J, leaving 15 bases between them. CDR3 DNA sequence: TGTGCCAGCAGTCCCAACTTCGCCCCTTCCTACGAGCAGTACTTC. This encodes CASSPNFAPSYEQYF.

This chain connects TRBV29-1 to TRBJ2-3, with 7 bases that match TRBD2. Per the germline V gene, CDR1 is SQVTM and CDR2 is ANQGSEA. There are 11 residues in the CDR3. The junction had 5 bases not matched to a gene; V was cut back by 7 bases and J by 7 bases. CDR3 DNA sequence: TGCAGCGGCGGGAGCTCCCATACGCAGTATTTT. Protein sequence: CSGGSSHTQYF.

The J gene is TRBJ2-1, the V gene TRBV6-1; TRBD2 might be the D (6 bases). Between the trimmed V and J ends, which lost 6 bases and 8 bases, there was a span of 20 bases. The CDR3 is 15 amino acids. CDR1 and CDR2 from the germline V gene are MNHNS and SASEGT. The CDR3 DNA is TGTGCCAGCAGCTTACGGGTTGCTCGGAGGGATGAGCAGTTCTTC. Translated: CASSLRVARRDEQFF.

The chain uses TRBV19 and TRBJ2-3; 7 positions agree with TRBD1. V shed 4 bases, J shed 4 bases, and the junction held 14 bases outside the gene matches. This CDR3 has 17 amino acids. CDR1 and CDR2 from the germline V gene are LNHDA and SQIVND (reference sequence). Here the CDR3 DNA reads TGTGCCAGTAGTACGCCTGACAGGGTACCGTACTCAGATACGCAGTATTTT. It encodes CASSTPDRVPYSDTQYF.

The CDR3, as DNA: TGCAGCGTTGATACTGGACAGAACTATGGCTACACCTTC. Protein: CSVDTGQNYGYTF. The rearrangement uses TRBV29-1 and TRBJ1-2; D possibly corresponds to TRBD1 (6 bases). CDR3 length: 13 amino acids. Germline assignment: CDR1 SQVTM and CDR2 ANQGSEA. V lost 3 bases, J lost 2 bases, and 10 bases lay in between.

This chain uses TRBV4-3 with TRBJ2-1; 7 bases agree with TRBD1. V dropped 4 bases and J dropped 2; count of bases not matched to a gene: 11. CDR3 size: 17 residues. The germline V gene has CDR1 LGHNA and CDR2 YSLEER. CDR3 DNA sequence: TGCGCCAGCAGCCCAGGAGAGACAGGGATGGCCTACAATGAGCAGTTCTTC. This gives the protein CASSPGETGMAYNEQFF.

The chain employs TRBV29-1 and TRBJ1-1; TRBD1 matches at 9 bases. The CDR3 extends over 14 amino acids. Trimming at V came to 4 bases and at J to 4 bases, leaving 7 bases not matched to a gene. CDR1 is SQVTM, CDR2 ANQGSEA, per germline. The CDR3 protein is CSVVTGGFGTEAFF. DNA of the CDR3: TGCAGCGTTGTAACAGGGGGCTTTGGCACTGAAGCTTTCTTT. Based on the CDR3 plus reference TRBV29-1 and TRBJ1-1, the full variable domain is SAVISQKPSRDICQRGTSLTIQCQVDSQVTMMFWYRQQPGQSLTLIATANQGSEATYESGFVIDKFPISRPNLTFSTLTVSNMSPEDSSIYLCSVVTGGFGTEAFFGQGTRLTVV.

The gene calls are TRBV6-5 and TRBJ2-7, with no clear D. Trimming left V 9 bases short and J 3 bases short, with 3 bases between. Per the germline V gene, CDR1 is MNHEY and CDR2 is SVGAGI. This CDR3 is 9 amino acids long. The CDR3: CASLYEQYF. In DNA, the CDR3 is TGTGCCAGTCTCTACGAGCAGTACTTC.

The V and J genes are TRBV10-2 and TRBJ2-3; D perhaps matches TRBD2 (6 bases). The germline gives CDR1 WSHSY, CDR2 SAAADI. Trimming shortened V by 5 bases and J by 14 bases, and 23 bases separated the two germline ends. CDR3 length: 14 amino acids. The CDR3 loop is CASSQFGSVLAGYF. The CDR3 DNA follows: TGCGCCAGCAGTCAGTTCGGGAGTGTCTTAGCAGGGTATTTT.

The chain joins TRBV14 to TRBJ1-6; D unresolved. The germline V and J ends were trimmed by 1 base and 8 bases, with 9 bases remaining between them. Germline CDR1 SGHDN, CDR2 FVKESK. This CDR3 has 14 amino acids. CDR3 sequence: CASSQAGSYSPLHF. In nucleotides, the CDR3 is TGTGCCAGCAGCCAAGCCGGGTCCTATTCACCCCTCCACTTT.

This sequence joins TRBV5-1 and TRBJ2-3; maybe TRBD2 (5 bases). Trimming took 5 bases from V and 0 from J, leaving 10 bases between them. This CDR3 has 14 residues. CDR1 and CDR2 from the germline V gene are SGHRS and YFSETQ. CDR3 loop: CASRDSLSTDTQYF. The CDR3 nucleotides read TGCGCCAGCAGGGACTCGTTAAGCACAGATACGCAGTATTTT.

The rearrangement links TRBV12-5 to TRBJ2-3; D possibly corresponds to TRBD1 (6 bases). There are 15 residues in the CDR3. CDR1 is LGHNT and CDR2 is FRNRAP in the germline V gene. V was clipped by 1 base and J by 3 bases, with 11 bases between them. CDR3 in amino acids: CASGLAGDGTDTQYF. CDR3 bases: TGTGCTAGTGGTTTGGCAGGGGATGGGACAGATACGCAGTATTTT.